This T cell receptor (beta chain) originates from a study of blood T cell repertoires in COVID-19. The protocol was immunoSEQ multiplex PCR, while the TCRdb copy is restricted to in-frame clones and leaves out a portion. The sample shows roughly 65,000 clones, roughly 77% of them seen only once. Germline loops: CDR1 SGHRS, CDR2 YFSETQ. The ends lost 2 bases at V and 4 bases at J; junction bases unmatched: 2. The CDR3 loop spans 14 amino acids. The source material was peripheral blood. This TCR was sampled from a man aged 80 or over with acute or convalescent COVID-19. The genes are TRBV5-1 and TRBJ2-2; TRBD1 aligns across 7 bases. CDR3 DNA sequence: TGCGCCAGCAGCTTCGGGACAGCCACCGGGGAGCTGTTTTTT. Protein: CASSFGTATGELFF.